Sequencing of this T cell receptor (beta chain) was carried out in a study of identifying expanded T cells in peripheral blood. The study, taken as a whole, reports: Two-week clone count variance significantly increased as total template count grew. Technical replicates showed about 1.2 changed clones; roughly two weeks around 15; four weeks 19.

Assay: immunoSEQ multiplex PCR; the TCRdb copy retains only in-frame clones and omits some. The sample has 100,000 to 150,000 clones, around nine tenths seen once. This clone was counted between two and nine times. Antigen specificity is unknown. Healthy donors had no documented immune events, such as infections, while sampled. Germline values: CDR1 MDHEN, CDR2 SYDVKM. V was clipped by 3 bases and J by 5 bases, with 8 bases between them. The CDR3 covers 13 residues. The chain joins TRBV28 to TRBJ1-5, with D unclear. The source material was blood. This TCR was recovered from a person between 18 and 69 years old in good health. CDR3 sequence (DNA): TGTGCCAGCAGTTTCCAGTTCGATCAGCCCCAGCATTTT. It is translated as CASSFQFDQPQHF. Full variable domain (missing parts from reference TRBV28 and TRBJ1-5): DVKVTQSSRYLVKRTGEKVFLECVQDMDHENMFWYRQDPGLGLRLIYFSYDVKMKEKGDIPEGYSVSREKKERFSLILESASTNQTSMYLCASSFQFDQPQHFGDGTRLSIL.